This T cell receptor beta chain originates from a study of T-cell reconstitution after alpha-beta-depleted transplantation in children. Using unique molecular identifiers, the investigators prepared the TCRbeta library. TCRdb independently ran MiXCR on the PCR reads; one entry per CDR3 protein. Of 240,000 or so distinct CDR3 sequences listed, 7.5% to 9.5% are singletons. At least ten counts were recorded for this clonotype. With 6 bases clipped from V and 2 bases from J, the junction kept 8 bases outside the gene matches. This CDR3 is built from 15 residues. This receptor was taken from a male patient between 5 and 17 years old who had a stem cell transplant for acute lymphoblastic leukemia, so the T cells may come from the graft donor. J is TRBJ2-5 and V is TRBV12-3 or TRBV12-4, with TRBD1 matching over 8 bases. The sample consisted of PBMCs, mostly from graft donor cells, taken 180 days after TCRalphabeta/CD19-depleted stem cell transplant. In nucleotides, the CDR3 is TGTGCCAGCAGCAAATACCGGGACAGGCAAGAGACCCAGTACTTC. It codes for CASSKYRDRQETQYF.